This entry concerns a single T cell receptor (beta chain). This record belongs to a study of cytomegalovirus exposure and HLA in healthy donors. The PCR was carried out with 60 Vbeta primers and 13 Jbeta primers. Assay used: immunoSEQ multiplex PCR; TCRdb lists only in-frame clones, some missing. This sample yields 95,000 to 100,000 clones, of which approximately 80% are seen a single time; over 15% belongs to the top ten. The ends lost 5 bases at V and 5 bases at J; junction bases unmatched: 4. CDR1 MNHEY and CDR2 SVGAGI come from the germline V gene. The CDR3 covers 14 residues. This clonotype was sampled from a man in his 60s in good health and CMV-seropositive. Specimen: PBMCs. J is TRBJ2-5 and V is TRBV6-5; 11 bases are a match to TRBD2. The chain's CDR3 is CASSVTSGGETQYF. Here the CDR3 DNA reads TGTGCCAGCAGTGTCACTAGCGGGGGTGAGACCCAGTACTTC.